A single sample is the source of the 17 T cell receptor beta chains below, sequenced in a study of identifying expanded T cells in peripheral blood. TCRdb's table, derived via immunoSEQ multiplex PCR, lists solely in-frame clones and lacks some. The sample lists more than 95,000 clones; 75% to 90% were seen once. Sequencing input: blood. These receptors were collected from a person aged 18 to 75 in good health.

The V and J genes are TRBV10-1 and TRBJ2-7; a weak D match, TRBD2 (6 bases). Germline CDR1 is WNHNN and CDR2 is SYGVQD (reference sequence). Trimming took off 7 bases at V and 12 bases at J, with 7 bases between the two ends. The CDR3 spans 8 residues. CDR3 amino acids: CASTGGYF. CDR3 coding DNA: TGCGCCAGCACCGGGGGGTACTTC.

The chain joins TRBV19 to TRBJ1-4; 11 nucleotides agree with TRBD1. The CDR3 sequence is 21 residues long. Germline V gene data show CDR1 as LNHDA and CDR2 as SQIVND (reference sequence). Unmatched junction bases numbered 19, after V lost 4 bases and J lost 3 bases. CDR3 loop: CASSTYRAEDRGPSPNEKLFF. The CDR3 DNA sequence: TGTGCCAGTAGTACTTACCGGGCCGAGGACAGGGGGCCTAGTCCTAATGAAAAACTGTTTTTT.

V usage is TRBV4-1 and J usage is TRBJ2-2; TRBD1 matches at 9 bases. V shed 3 bases and J 3 bases; nucleotides not matched to a gene: 11. Germline loops: CDR1 MGHRA, CDR2 YSYEKL. The CDR3 is 18 amino acids. CDR3 in DNA: TGCGCCAGCAGCCATCCCCCGGGGACAGGGATAGACACCGGGGAGCTGTTTTTT. The encoded protein is CASSHPPGTGIDTGELFF.

V gene TRBV2 combines with J gene TRBJ2-7; D possibly corresponds to TRBD2 (5 bases). CDR3 size: 16 residues. Germline V lookup: CDR1 SNHLY, CDR2 FYNNEI. Trimming removed 0 bases from V and 0 bases from J, with 12 bases in between. The CDR3 reads CASSEAGSRASYEQYF. The CDR3 bases are TGTGCCAGCAGTGAAGCCGGATCGCGGGCCTCCTACGAGCAGTACTTC.

In DNA, the CDR3 is TGTGCCAGCTCACCACGGCAGTCGGAGACCCAGTACTTC. Its translation is CASSPRQSETQYF. The J gene is TRBJ2-5, the V gene TRBV18; D remains unclear. CDR1 is KGHSH and CDR2 is LQKENI in the germline V gene. V lost 1 base, J lost 5 bases, and 8 bases lay in between. This CDR3 has 13 amino acids.

This chain uses TRBV5-4 with TRBJ2-2, with a tentative D call TRBD2 (5 bases). CDR3 length: 13 residues. The germline gives CDR1 SGHNT, CDR2 YYREEE (reference sequence). V was pared by 4 bases and J by 7 bases, with 11 bases between. The CDR3 region has the DNA TGTGCCAGCAGCCACGTGAGCGGCGGGGAGCTGTTTTTT. This translates into CASSHVSGGELFF.

A few counts support this clone. This rearrangement joins TRBV7-8 to TRBJ1-4; maybe TRBD1 (5 bases). Per germline, CDR1 SGHVS and CDR2 FQNEAQ. The V and J ends lost 8 bases and 4 bases respectively, with 17 bases between them. CDR3 length: 15 amino acids. The CDR3 sequence: CASRGTYQLNEKLFF. CDR3 bases: TGTGCCAGCCGGGGGACCTATCAACTTAATGAAAAACTGTTTTTT.

This clone was seen a handful of times. The chain joins TRBV7-2 to TRBJ2-1; D is uncertain. The CDR3 sequence is 13 residues long. The germline V gene has CDR1 SGHTA and CDR2 FQGNSA. V was shortened by 5 bases and J by 9 bases, with 14 bases between the two germline ends. CDR3 nucleotide sequence: TGTGCCAGCAGCCCGACGAAAAACCGTGAGCAGTTCTTC. The encoded protein is CASSPTKNREQFF.

A few counts support this clone. The gene calls are TRBV2 and TRBJ2-7, with 9 positions matching TRBD1. Germline CDR1 reads SNHLY; CDR2 reads FYNNEI. CDR3 size: 14 residues. V was pared by 6 bases and J by 5 bases, with 8 bases of the junction left unmatched. This CDR3 reads CASRAGQGGDEQYF. The CDR3 DNA reads TGTGCCAGCAGGGCGGGACAGGGAGGCGACGAGCAGTACTTC.

The chain joins TRBV6-1 to TRBJ1-2; D may be TRBD1 (6 bases). The germline V and J ends were trimmed by 6 bases and 5 bases, with 19 bases remaining between them. Germline CDR1 MNHNS, CDR2 SASEGT. This CDR3 has 15 residues. The CDR3 DNA reads as TGTGCCAGCAGATTCCAGGGGCCTTCGATGTATGGCTACACCTTC. It encodes CASRFQGPSMYGYTF.

The genes are TRBV30 and TRBJ2-2, with unresolved D. The CDR3 spans 13 residues. Germline V lookup: CDR1 GTSNPN, CDR2 SVGIG (reference sequence). With 1 base removed from V and 1 base from J, the gap between germline ends came to 4 bases. The CDR3 nucleotides are TGTGCCTGGAGTGAGGAGAACACCGGGGAGCTGTTTTTT. Protein sequence: CAWSEENTGELFF.

This chain connects TRBV7-3 to TRBJ2-3; the match to TRBD1 covers 10 bases. This CDR3 contains 16 residues. Germline loops: CDR1 SGHTA, CDR2 FQGTGA. After removal of 5 bases from V and 0 bases from J, the junction contained 5 bases not matched to a gene. CDR3 sequence reads: CASSQTGGSSTDTQYF. Written as DNA, the CDR3 is TGTGCCAGCAGCCAGACAGGGGGCTCTAGCACAGATACGCAGTATTTT.

The CDR3 loop is CASSIPRASTYEQYF. The CDR3 region has the DNA TGTGCCAGTAGTATCCCTCGGGCGTCTACCTACGAGCAGTACTTC. This sequence joins TRBV19 and TRBJ2-7, with no clear D. The CDR3 extends over 15 amino acids. Trimming left V 3 bases short and J 2 bases short, with 14 bases between. The V gene's germline CDR1 is LNHDA and CDR2 SQIVND (reference sequence).

This chain joins TRBV10-1 and TRBJ1-5; D gene ambiguous. CDR3 length: 14 amino acids. V was cut by 7 bases and J by 4 bases, with 14 bases left in between. Germline CDR1 is WNHNN and CDR2 is SYGVQD (reference sequence). CDR3 residues: CASTTRRCNQPQHF. CDR3 nucleotides: TGCGCCAGCACGACACGTCGTTGTAATCAGCCCCAGCATTTT.

The chain recombines TRBV19 with TRBJ2-6; D gene ambiguous. The V end was cut by 4 bases, the J end by 0 bases, with 10 bases between. Per germline, CDR1 LNHDA and CDR2 SQIVND (reference sequence). The CDR3 extends over 16 amino acids. The CDR3 loop is CASSTVGSSGANVLTF. The DNA for the CDR3 is TGTGCCAGTAGTACTGTCGGAAGCTCTGGGGCCAACGTCCTGACTTTC.

V gene TRBV6-1 combines with J gene TRBJ1-1; D might be TRBD1 (6 bases). Trimming stripped 8 bases from V and 10 bases from J, with 14 bases between. Per germline, CDR1 MNHNS and CDR2 SASEGT. The CDR3 sequence is 11 residues long. The CDR3 here is CASLQGGGAFF. The CDR3 DNA reads as TGTGCCAGCCTACAGGGTGGGGGAGCTTTCTTT.

The genes are TRBV7-9 and TRBJ2-7; no clear D gene. The germline V gene has CDR1 SEHNR and CDR2 FQNEAQ (reference sequence). Trimming took off 2 bases at V and 1 base at J, with 6 bases between the two ends. The CDR3 length is 13 residues. The CDR3 coding sequence is TGTGCCAGCAGCTTATGGACGTCCTACGAGCAGTACTTC. It yields the protein CASSLWTSYEQYF.